These 19 T cell receptor beta chains originate from one sample sequenced in a study of T cell repertoires in cytomegalovirus infection. TCRdb called the reads again in MiXCR, with one record for every CDR3 protein. This sample carries a few hundred thousand distinct CDR3 sequences, 25% to 35% of them seen once, and the ten largest clones take around a sixth. No antigen is known for these receptors. The sequencing used cultured PBMCs, collected from culture after CMV antigen stimulation. The source is a human donor in good health (CMV status not recorded). Some clones in this sample may be carry-over from other donors' samples.

This clonotype appeared a few times. The gene calls are TRBV11-2 and TRBJ2-2; the D gene is possibly TRBD1 (5 bases). The CDR3 has 17 residues. V lost 4 bases to trimming and J lost 5 bases, with 20 bases between them. Germline loops: CDR1 SGHAT, CDR2 FQNNGV. CDR3 region: CASSSAPRRAETGELFF. In DNA, the CDR3 is TGTGCCAGCAGCTCCGCCCCTCGCAGGGCGGAAACCGGGGAGCTGTTTTTT.

V gene TRBV28 combines with J gene TRBJ2-7; 7 nucleotides line up with TRBD2. The CDR3 contains 13 residues. Per germline, CDR1 MDHEN and CDR2 SYDVKM. The CDR3 reads CATNRGVPYEQYV. The CDR3 region has the DNA TGTGCAACAAACCGGGGGGTCCCCTACGAGCAGTACGTC.

CDR3 bases: TGTGCCAGCAGCTGGGGGGACAGGGAAGTTGAAAAACTGTTTTTT. Translation: CASSWGDREVEKLFF. The rearrangement joins TRBV7-9 to TRBJ1-4, with 9 bases that match TRBD1. The ends lost 4 bases at V and 7 bases at J; junction bases unmatched: 7. Germline V gene sequence: CDR1 SEHNR, CDR2 FQNEAQ (reference sequence). CDR3 length: 15 amino acids.

V and J are TRBV6-2 or TRBV6-3 and TRBJ2-1; TRBD2 matches at 14 bases. V dropped 7 bases and J dropped 8; count of bases not matched to a gene: 7. Germline values: CDR1 MNHEY, CDR2 SVGEGT. The CDR3 contains 15 residues. The CDR3 reads CASTRLAGGEDEQFF. CDR3 nucleotides: TGTGCCAGCACCCGACTAGCGGGAGGGGAAGATGAGCAGTTCTTC.

This clonotype was picked up a small number of times. The chain recombines TRBV4-1 with TRBJ2-7, with TRBD2 identical over 9 bases. Germline V CDR1 and CDR2: MGHRA, YSYEKL. The CDR3 is made up of 14 amino acids. Unmatched junction bases numbered 3, after V lost 2 bases and J lost 4 bases. The CDR3 sequence is CASSQQAGGYEQYF. CDR3 coding DNA: TGCGCCAGCAGCCAACAAGCGGGAGGTTACGAGCAGTACTTC.

The chain is built from TRBV19 and TRBJ2-3; possibly TRBD1 for D (5 bases). The CDR3 sequence is 13 residues long. With 4 bases removed from V and 10 bases from J, the gap between germline ends came to 15 bases. Germline CDR1 reads LNHDA; CDR2 reads SQIVND (reference sequence). The CDR3 bases are TGTGCCAGTAGTAGGGGCTACCAATATTCGCAGTATTTT. This translates into CASSRGYQYSQYF.

This chain links TRBV7-8 with TRBJ2-3; D is unresolved. The CDR3 extends over 13 amino acids. CDR1 is SGHVS, CDR2 FQNEAQ, per germline. V shed 5 bases and J shed 3 bases, with 9 bases lying between them. The CDR3 DNA reads TGTGCCAGCAGCCCTGCCCGGACAGATACGCAGTATTTT. Its translation is CASSPARTDTQYF. Complete variable domain (other parts from reference TRBV7-8 and TRBJ2-3): GAGVSQSPRYKVAKRGQDVALRCDPISGHVSLFWYQQALGQGPEFLTYFQNEAQLDKSGLPSDRFFAERPEGSVSTLKIQRTQQEDSAVYLCASSPARTDTQYFGPGTRLTVL.

The chain is built from TRBV19 and TRBJ1-1; perhaps TRBD1 as D (5 bases). Trimming took off 6 bases at V and 4 bases at J, with 18 bases between the two ends. The CDR3 loop spans 15 amino acids. From germline, CDR1 is LNHDA and CDR2 SQIVND (reference sequence). In nucleotides, the CDR3 is TGTGCCAGTAGCGGTACAAGGGGAAAAGGCACTGAAGCTTTCTTT. Amino acids: CASSGTRGKGTEAFF.

The chain combines TRBV5-1 with TRBJ1-6, with TRBD1 matching over 8 bases. Germline assignment: CDR1 SGHRS and CDR2 YFSETQ. This CDR3 region has 15 residues. V lost 4 bases to trimming and J lost 7 bases; unmatched junction nucleotides: 7. The CDR3 nucleotides are TGCGCCAGCAGCAACGGACAGGGCAGAAATTCACCCCTCCACTTT. It translates to CASSNGQGRNSPLHF.

J is TRBJ2-3 and V is TRBV19; no clear D gene. V lost 7 bases and J 2 bases, leaving 10 bases between the germline ends. From germline, CDR1 is LNHDA and CDR2 SQIVND (reference sequence). The CDR3 covers 13 residues. The CDR3 region is CASTRQITDTQYF. CDR3 bases: TGTGCCAGTACTCGGCAGATCACAGATACGCAGTATTTT.

This chain joins TRBV24-1 and TRBJ2-4; 7 positions match TRBD2. This CDR3 comprises 15 residues. The germline V gene encodes CDR1 KGHDR and CDR2 SFDVKD. V gave up 3 bases and J gave up 3 bases; unmatched junction bases: 4. CDR3 sequence: CATSDRLADKNIQYF. The CDR3 DNA sequence: TGTGCCACCAGTGATCGGCTAGCGGACAAAAACATTCAGTACTTC.

The chain recombines TRBV6-2 or TRBV6-3 with TRBJ1-6; 11 bases line up with TRBD1. Germline loops: CDR1 MNHEY, CDR2 SVGEGT. The CDR3 extends over 15 amino acids. Germline trimming cut 5 bases from V and 11 bases from J; bases unmatched to any gene: 8. The CDR3 is CASSARTGGSAPLHF. The CDR3 bases are TGTGCCAGCAGTGCCCGGACAGGGGGCAGTGCACCCCTCCACTTT.

V and J are TRBV6-9 and TRBJ2-7; 11 nucleotides match TRBD2. The germline CDR1 and CDR2 sequences are MNHGY and SVAAGI. The CDR3 consists of 17 residues. With 6 bases clipped from V and 3 bases from J, the junction kept 13 bases outside the gene matches. CDR3 in DNA: TGTGCCAGCAGCCTGATTAAACTAGCGGGAGAATACTACGAGCAGTACGTC. Its translation is CASSLIKLAGEYYEQYV.

This clonotype was recorded at least ten times. The chain joins TRBV7-2 to TRBJ2-3; D is undetermined. The CDR3 contains 15 residues. Per the germline V gene, CDR1 is SGHTA and CDR2 is FQGNSA. V was shortened by 0 bases and J by 4 bases, with 11 bases between the two germline ends. CDR3 protein: CASSLAVSVSDTQYF. In DNA form, the CDR3 reads TGTGCCAGCAGCTTAGCCGTTTCGGTCTCAGATACGCAGTATTTT. Complete variable domain (other parts from reference TRBV7-2 and TRBJ2-3): GAGVSQSPSNKVTEKGKDVELRCDPISGHTALYWYRQSLGQGLEFLIYFQGNSAPDKSGLPSDRFSAERTGGSVSTLTIQRTQQEDSAVYLCASSLAVSVSDTQYFGPGTRLTVL.

The chain recombines TRBV28 with TRBJ2-7; D uncertain. CDR3 length equals 12 residues. Looked up from germline, CDR1 is MDHEN and CDR2 is SYDVKM. V was trimmed by 4 bases and J by 7 bases, leaving 11 bases between them. CDR3 amino acids: CASSSSYGEQYV. The CDR3 coding sequence is TGTGCCAGCAGTTCCTCCTACGGAGAGCAGTACGTC.

This clonotype was counted a few times. The CDR3 DNA is TGTGCCAGCAGCTTAACCGGACAGCTCGGCAATCAGCCCCAGCATTTT. Translation gives CASSLTGQLGNQPQHF. The chain has TRBV7-2 and TRBJ1-5, with D maybe TRBD1 (6 bases). Deletions cut 2 bases from V and 2 bases from J, with 13 bases between. Germline CDR1 and CDR2: SGHTA and FQGNSA. This CDR3 is built from 16 residues. Drawing the rest from reference TRBV7-2 and TRBJ1-5, the complete variable domain is GAGVSQSPSNKVTEKGKDVELRCDPISGHTALYWYRQSLGQGLEFLIYFQGNSAPDKSGLPSDRFSAERTGGSVSTLTIQRTQQEDSAVYLCASSLTGQLGNQPQHFGDGTRLSIL.

The genes are TRBV7-6 and TRBJ2-5; tentative D call: TRBD2 (6 bases). The CDR3 is 13 residues long. Trimming cost V 5 bases and J 14 bases, with 21 bases left between them. Germline loops: CDR1 SGHVS, CDR2 FNYEAQ. The CDR3 bases are TGTGCCAGCAGCAGGGTGGAGGGGATTGCTGGTTACTTC. Translation: CASSRVEGIAGYF.

This clonotype was counted at least ten times. The rearrangement links TRBV7-3 to TRBJ2-2, with 8 bases identical to TRBD2. This CDR3 is built from 15 residues. Germline-derived CDR1 and CDR2 are SGHTA and FQGTGA. Germline trimming cut 5 bases from V and 5 bases from J; bases unmatched to any gene: 7. This CDR3 is CASSPGLAGTGELFF. The CDR3 DNA is TGTGCCAGCAGCCCTGGACTAGCTGGGACCGGGGAGCTGTTTTTT.

V usage is TRBV12-5 and J usage is TRBJ1-1, with a weak D call TRBD1 (6 bases). V shed 4 bases and J shed 8 bases, with 11 bases lying between them. CDR1 is LGHNT, CDR2 FRNRAP, per germline. The CDR3 totals 12 residues. This CDR3 is CASGSTGTEAFF. The CDR3 DNA follows: TGTGCTAGTGGTTCGACCGGGACAGAAGCTTTCTTT. The whole variable domain, filled in from reference TRBV12-5 and TRBJ1-1, reads DARVTQTPRHKVTEMGQEVTMRCQPILGHNTVFWYRQTMMQGLELLAYFRNRAPLDDSGMPKDRFSAEMPDATLATLKIQPSEPRDSAVYFCASGSTGTEAFFGQGTRLTVV.